The 15 T cell receptor beta chains below all came from one sample that was sequenced in a study of post-analysis software for immune sequencing data. Study-level findings and limits: Included in a set of five TRBV segments more frequent in patients than controls were TRBV5-6, TRBV5-1 and TRBV20-1.

TCR beta cDNA libraries had unique molecular identifiers. TCRdb re-analysed the PCR reads in MiXCR, keeping a single row per CDR3 protein. The profile shows around 400,000 distinct CDR3 sequences, roughly 38% of them singletons. The antigens for these receptors are not known. The sample comprised blood. The receptor source for this set is a girl aged 2-10 years with multiple sclerosis.

CDR3 protein: CASMMDPSSYEQYF. CDR3 coding DNA: TGCGCCAGCATGATGGATCCGAGCTCCTACGAGCAGTACTTC. The genes are TRBV5-1 and TRBJ2-7; unclear D gene. Trimming cost V 6 bases and J 0 bases, with 13 bases left between them. This CDR3 comprises 14 residues. Per the germline V gene, CDR1 is SGHRS and CDR2 is YFSETQ.

The chain employs TRBV5-5 and TRBJ1-5, with D hard to call. V lost 1 base, J lost 0 bases, and 8 bases lay in between. The length of the CDR3 is 15 residues. Per germline, CDR1 SGHKS and CDR2 YYEKEE (reference sequence). CDR3 DNA sequence: TGTGCCAGCAGCTTGTCTCGGTATAGCAATCAGCCCCAGCATTTT. Translating gives CASSLSRYSNQPQHF.

The V gene is TRBV5-1, the J gene TRBJ2-3, with D perhaps given as TRBD1 or TRBD2 (5 bases each). V was trimmed by 2 bases and J by 7 bases, leaving 17 bases between them. In germline, CDR1 is SGHRS, CDR2 YFSETQ. The length of the CDR3 is 15 residues. The CDR3, as DNA: TGCGCCAGCAGCTTTGGGTCGACAGAGGGGTATACGCAGTATTTT. Its translation: CASSFGSTEGYTQYF.

The genes are TRBV4-1 and TRBJ2-7; perhaps TRBD1 as D (6 bases). Trimming took 3 bases from V and 0 from J, leaving 12 bases between them. The CDR3 totals 15 residues. CDR1 is MGHRA, CDR2 YSYEKL, per germline. CDR3 DNA: TGCGCCAGCAGCCAGGGCCGGGACAACTCCTACGAGCAGTACTTC. Its protein is CASSQGRDNSYEQYF.

The rearrangement uses TRBV4-1 and TRBJ1-6; no clear D gene. The ends were cut back, 3 bases at V and 7 bases at J, with 16 bases in the middle. From germline, CDR1 is MGHRA and CDR2 YSYEKL. The CDR3 sequence is 16 residues long. The DNA for the CDR3 is TGCGCCAGCAGCCAGGGTGTGGGTCTGACCAATTCACCCCTCCACTTT. Amino acid sequence: CASSQGVGLTNSPLHF.

The chain employs TRBV6-5 and TRBJ1-1; weak D call: TRBD1 (6 bases). The CDR3 length is 14 residues. Germline assignment: CDR1 MNHEY and CDR2 SVGAGI. V shed 5 bases and J shed 4 bases, with 14 bases lying between them. The CDR3 nucleotides are TGTGCCAGCAGTATACAGGGAGGTGGCACTGAAGCTTTCTTT. The encoded protein is CASSIQGGGTEAFF.

Concerning this clonotype itself: The junction departs from germline at one end; a sequencing error may be responsible. The CDR3 here is CSARDDGSAYEQHF. The DNA for the CDR3 is TGCAGTGCTAGAGATGACGGGAGTGCCTACGAGCAGCACTTC. The V call is TRBV20-1, the J call TRBJ2-7; D might be TRBD2 (6 bases). This CDR3 has 14 amino acids. From germline, CDR1 is DFQATT and CDR2 SNEGSKA (reference sequence).

The chain is built from TRBV27 and TRBJ2-3; TRBD1 or TRBD2 may be the D gene (5 bases each). V was clipped by 6 bases and J by 1 base, with 17 bases between them. CDR1 is MNHEY, CDR2 SMNVEV, per germline (reference sequence). CDR3 length: 16 amino acids. The CDR3: CASRRGASLGTDTQYF. Written as DNA, the CDR3 is TGTGCCAGCAGGCGAGGGGCTAGTCTCGGCACAGATACGCAGTATTTT.

This clonotype has a handful of counts. V is TRBV12-3 or TRBV12-4 and J is TRBJ2-1; 8 bases are a match to TRBD2. This CDR3 is 15 amino acids long. V shed 2 bases, J shed 1 base, and the junction held 1 base outside the gene matches. The DNA of the CDR3 is TGTGCCAGCAGTTTAAGACTAGCGTCCTACAATGAGCAGTTCTTC. This translates into CASSLRLASYNEQFF.

The V gene is TRBV15, the J gene TRBJ2-7, with 7 bases aligning to TRBD2. The J segment lost 3 bases and the V segment lost 6 bases, leaving 5 bases of the junction unmatched. The CDR3 is 13 residues long. Looked up from germline, CDR1 is LNHNV and CDR2 is YYDKDF (reference sequence). This CDR3 is CATRLAAGYEQYF. The CDR3 DNA sequence: TGTGCCACCAGGCTAGCGGCCGGCTACGAGCAGTACTTC.

The chain carries TRBV29-1 and TRBJ1-1; TRBD1 is a possible D gene (6 bases). CDR1 and CDR2 from the germline V gene are SQVTM and ANQGSEA. CDR3 size: 16 residues. The V gene lost 0 bases and the J gene lost 5 bases, with 19 bases spanning the gap. CDR3 region: CSVEDIPQGRVTEAFF. The CDR3 region has the DNA TGCAGCGTTGAAGATATTCCCCAGGGGCGTGTGACTGAAGCTTTCTTT.

The genes are TRBV5-1 and TRBJ1-6, with TRBD1 as a possible D gene (6 bases). Trimming took 0 bases from V and 3 from J, leaving 16 bases between them. The germline V gene encodes CDR1 SGHRS and CDR2 YFSETQ. The CDR3 contains 18 residues. The CDR3 sequence is CASSLAWSGAGYNSPLHF. Written as DNA, the CDR3 is TGCGCCAGCAGCTTGGCCTGGTCAGGGGCTGGCTATAATTCACCCCTCCACTTT.

In regard to this clonotype: The junction departs from the called germline gene at one end, perhaps through a read error. As DNA, the CDR3 is TGTGCCGGCTCACCCCAAGCCGGGACAGACAATGAGCAGTTCTTC. This translates into CAGSPQAGTDNEQFF. The rearrangement uses TRBV18 and TRBJ2-1; the match to TRBD1 covers 7 bases. The germline gives CDR1 KGHSH, CDR2 LQKENI. The CDR3 is made up of 15 amino acids.

This clonotype has only a few counts. V usage is TRBV27 and J usage is TRBJ2-3; 7 bases are a match to TRBD1. The J segment lost 8 bases and the V segment lost 5 bases, leaving 13 bases of the junction unmatched. CDR1 is MNHEY, CDR2 SMNVEV, per germline (reference sequence). This CDR3 has 15 residues. CDR3 residues: CASSVGTVAIGTQYF. The CDR3 DNA reads TGTGCCAGCAGTGTAGGGACAGTGGCTATTGGTACGCAGTATTTT.

This clonotype has more than one count but fewer than ten. CDR3 region: CASTAFPGSPYYNEQFF. CDR3 bases: TGTGCCAGCACCGCGTTCCCGGGTTCCCCCTACTACAATGAGCAGTTCTTC. This chain connects TRBV4-2 to TRBJ2-1; D is unresolved. This CDR3 has 17 residues. V was clipped by 7 bases and J by 3 bases, with 22 bases between them. Germline V gives CDR1 LGHNA, CDR2 YNFKEQ.